The 8 T cell receptor beta chains presented below share a single source sample, sequenced in a study of shared clonotypes between healthy human individuals. Assay: immunoSEQ multiplex PCR; the TCRdb copy retains only in-frame clones and omits some. The data contain about a million clones, 60% to 85% of them singletons. Sequences were obtained from memory CD4+ T cells from PBMCs. Subset indicated: CD45RA-negative fraction. The receptors shown here come from a man aged 18 to 30 in good health. Some clones in this sample may be carry-over from other donors' samples.

There are a few counts of this clone. J is TRBJ1-4 and V is TRBV7-9; D unresolved. Germline loops: CDR1 SEHNR, CDR2 FQNEAQ (reference sequence). Trimming took 5 bases from V and 0 from J, leaving 10 bases between them. This CDR3 is 15 amino acids long. In DNA form, the CDR3 reads TGTGCCAGCAGCGGTTGGGTGGCAACTAATGAAAAACTGTTTTTT. Its translation: CASSGWVATNEKLFF.

As concerns this clone: Different DNA sequences within this sample yield the same CDR3. The genes are TRBV28 and TRBJ1-2; D not certain. Germline lookup yields CDR1 MDHEN and CDR2 SYDVKM. The CDR3 spans 11 residues. V lost 4 bases and J lost 4, with 4 bases in between. The CDR3 bases are TGTGCCAGCAGTTGGGGCTATGGCTACACCTTC. It translates to CASSWGYGYTF.

The chain uses TRBV6-6 and TRBJ2-7; D is ambiguous. Trimming left V 2 bases short and J 0 bases short, with 5 bases between. Germline V gives CDR1 MNHNY, CDR2 SVGAGI (reference sequence). The length of the CDR3 is 13 residues. CDR3 in DNA: TGTGCCAGCAGTTACCTCACCTCCTACGAGCAGTACTTC. This sequence encodes CASSYLTSYEQYF.

The rearrangement links TRBV6-6 to TRBJ1-1; no firm D call. The CDR3 loop spans 11 amino acids. Looked up from germline, CDR1 is MNHNY and CDR2 is SVGAGI (reference sequence). Trimming left V 6 bases short and J 3 bases short, with 5 bases between. The chain's CDR3 is CASRAYTEAFF. CDR3 nucleotides: TGTGCCAGCAGGGCTTACACTGAAGCTTTCTTT.

The rearrangement joins TRBV21-1 to TRBJ1-2; TRBD1 is the table's D call, not checked against the DNA. TRBV21-1 is a pseudogene. This CDR3 is built from 14 residues. The DNA of the CDR3 is TGTGCCAGCACCCCCCAGGGAAATTACTATGGCTACACCTTC. Its translation is CASTPQGNYYGYTF.

This clone appeared a few times. The genes are TRBV5-1 and TRBJ2-7; D is unresolved. The length of the CDR3 is 18 residues. Trimming stripped 1 base from V and 3 bases from J, with 23 bases between. Germline V lookup: CDR1 SGHRS, CDR2 YFSETQ. The CDR3: CASSLKAKNPGGIYEQYF. Here the CDR3 DNA reads TGCGCCAGCAGCTTGAAGGCGAAAAACCCGGGCGGAATCTACGAGCAGTACTTC.

CDR3 loop: CAIDGTGVGEQFF. CDR3 nucleotides: TGTGCCATCGACGGGACAGGGGTGGGGGAGCAGTTCTTC. The chain carries TRBV10-3 and TRBJ2-1, with TRBD1 identical over 10 bases. Germline V gene data show CDR1 as ENHRY and CDR2 as SYGVKD. Trimming removed 8 bases from V and 10 bases from J; junction bases left unmatched: 8. This CDR3 contains 13 residues.

This clone was seen many times. The chain combines TRBV7-9 with TRBJ2-2; D possibly uses TRBD1 or TRBD2 (5 bases each). The CDR3 loop spans 14 amino acids. Trimming stripped 3 bases from V and 3 bases from J, with 8 bases between. In germline, CDR1 is SEHNR, CDR2 FQNEAQ (reference sequence). The CDR3, as DNA: TGTGCCAGCAGCTTGAGGGGTTACACCGGGGAGCTGTTTTTT. It encodes CASSLRGYTGELFF.